This paragraph covers one TCR beta chain sequence. As originally analysed: Amplified reference gene primers provided the basis for estimating nucleated cell counts. Generated by immunoSEQ multiplex PCR, the TCRdb table keeps only in-frame clones and is missing some. Clone size and V and J calls were adopted from that table, with D and trimming inferred from the DNA. Of about 480,000 clones in the sample, about 85% are singletons; the top ten hold over 1.5%. The data were taken from a study of blood T cell repertoires in COVID-19. Study information: COVID-19 samples collected from the United States, Italy and Spain covered acute and convalescent phases. Sources were T cells, B-cell-depleted T cells, or PBMCs; the material itself was cDNA or gDNA.

CDR3 length: 17 residues. The junction had 13 bases not matched to a gene; V was cut back by 6 bases and J by 0 bases. Germline CDR1 SNHLY, CDR2 FYNNEI. The clonotype was recovered from a woman aged 18-35 years with acute COVID-19. The chain carries TRBV2 and TRBJ1-2, with 7 bases identical to TRBD1. What was sequenced was PBMCs or T cells enriched from blood (not recorded which). Here the CDR3 reads CASSRGYRGRANYGYTF. Here the CDR3 DNA reads TGTGCCAGCAGCCGCGGATACAGGGGACGAGCTAACTATGGCTACACCTTC.